The entry below describes one T cell receptor beta chain. In its sample, this clonotype was seen many times. The antigen it recognizes is unknown. Base qualities are missing; no much larger clone stands one base away. This sample stems from a study of response to subunit inactivated influenza vaccine listed by TCRdb under 2018. For the wider study: The study used deep quantitative T cell receptor repertoire profiling to track responses to a trivalent subunit inactivated influenza vaccine.

The CDR3 starts with the cysteine, ends with the phenylalanine, and has 15 residues. Of all the DNA, just the CDR3 is kept, 45 bases in frame from base 1. The V end gives up 3 bases and the J end 4 bases, leaving 9 bases in the junction not matched to a gene. What the authors observed across the whole study: The authors suggested that each seasonal influenza vaccination may recruit only a limited number of new T cells.

The receptor library was made with RT-PCR. The sequencer was an Illumina HiSeq 2500. TCRdb reran the public reads through fastp at Q25 and MiXCR, keeping productive beta chains. Under each unique CDR3 protein, matching rows form one entry showing the most common genes and DNA. The sample table holds approximately 170,000 distinct CDR3 sequences, of which around 14% were seen once. The ten biggest clones cover about 28% of the sample. Recombination connected TRBV12-3 or TRBV12-4 to TRBJ2-7, with TRBD1 identical over 7 junction bases. This sequence was found in a man aged 50-60 years who received an inactivated influenza vaccine. Donor details come from another sample of the same person, matched by shared clones. Sequenced material: CD8+ T cells sorted from PBMCs, taken about 5 days after vaccination. This receptor has the CDR3 CASSLGAGGTYEQYF. In nucleotides, the sequence is TGTGCCAGCAGTTTGGGGGCAGGGGGAACTTACGAGCAGTACTTC.